The subject of this entry is one TCR beta chain. The sample contains more than one DNA sequence encoding this CDR3. Original analysis: How many nucleated cells were present was estimated from reference gene primer amplification. Libraries were prepared by immunoSEQ multiplex PCR; TCRdb keeps only in-frame clonotypes and omits some of them. Clonal size and the V and J genes are those of that table, whereas D and trimming came from the DNA. The sample lists under 130,000 clones; more than 75% were seen once. The record originates from a study of blood T cell repertoires in COVID-19. Deletions cut 0 bases from V and 1 base from J, with 6 bases between. Germline loops: CDR1 MGHRA, CDR2 YSYEKL. The CDR3 is made up of 14 amino acids.

The chain uses TRBV4-1 and TRBJ1-1; D is undetermined. Sequences were obtained from peripheral blood. This TCR came from a human donor in a cohort sampled during active COVID-19. The CDR3 region is CASSQEPGNTEAFF. CDR3 DNA: TGCGCCAGCAGCCAAGAGCCCGGGAACACTGAAGCTTTCTTT.